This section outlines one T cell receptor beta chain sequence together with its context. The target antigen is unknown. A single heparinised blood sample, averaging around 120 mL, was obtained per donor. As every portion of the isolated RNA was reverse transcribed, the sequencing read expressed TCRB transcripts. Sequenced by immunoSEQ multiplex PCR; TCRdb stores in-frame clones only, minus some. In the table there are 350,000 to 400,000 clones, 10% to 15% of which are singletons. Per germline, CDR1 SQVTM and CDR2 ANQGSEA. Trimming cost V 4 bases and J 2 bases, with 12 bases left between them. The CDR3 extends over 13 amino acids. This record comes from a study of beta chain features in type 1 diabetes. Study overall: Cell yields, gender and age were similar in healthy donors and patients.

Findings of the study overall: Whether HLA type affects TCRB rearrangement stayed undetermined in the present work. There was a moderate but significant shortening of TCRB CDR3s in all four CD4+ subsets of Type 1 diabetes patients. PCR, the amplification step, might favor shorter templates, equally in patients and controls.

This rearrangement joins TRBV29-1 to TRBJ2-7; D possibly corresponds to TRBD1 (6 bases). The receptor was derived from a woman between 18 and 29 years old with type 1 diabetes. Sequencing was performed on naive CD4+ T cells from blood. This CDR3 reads CSVVRTAAYEQYF. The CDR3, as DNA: TGCAGCGTTGTCCGGACAGCCGCCTACGAGCAGTACTTC.